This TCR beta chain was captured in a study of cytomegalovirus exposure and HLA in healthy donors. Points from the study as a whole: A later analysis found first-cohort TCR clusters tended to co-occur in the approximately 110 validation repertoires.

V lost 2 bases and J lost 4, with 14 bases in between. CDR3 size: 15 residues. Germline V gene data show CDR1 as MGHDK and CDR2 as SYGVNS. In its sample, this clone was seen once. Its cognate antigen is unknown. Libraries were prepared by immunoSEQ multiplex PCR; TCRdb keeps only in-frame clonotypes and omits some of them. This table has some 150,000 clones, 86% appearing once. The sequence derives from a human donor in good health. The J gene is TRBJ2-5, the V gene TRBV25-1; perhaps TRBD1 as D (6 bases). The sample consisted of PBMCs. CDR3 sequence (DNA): TGTGCCAGCAGTGAACCAGGGGTATCAGGAGAGACCCAGTACTTC. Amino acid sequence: CASSEPGVSGETQYF.